The following is a TCR beta chain sequence with its context. No glioblastoma patient carried an isocitrate dehydrogenase mutation. Data came from immunoSEQ multiplex PCR; TCRdb stores just in-frame clones and leaves some out. The sample has about 1,200 clones, 80% to 90% seen once. This record comes from a study of glioma-infiltrating T cells after dendritic cell vaccination. This CDR3 is built from 14 residues. V shed 6 bases, J shed 6 bases, and the junction held 7 bases outside the gene matches. Germline loops: CDR1 SNHLY, CDR2 FYNNEI. The sequencing here drew on tumor tissue, taken before dendritic cell vaccination. This clonotype was obtained from a human donor with glioblastoma. V gene TRBV2 combines with J gene TRBJ1-2, with 10 nucleotides matching TRBD1. The CDR3 spells CASRRDRGRNGYTF. CDR3 coding DNA: TGTGCCAGCAGGCGAGACAGGGGGCGGAATGGCTACACCTTC. The full variable domain, its missing parts supplied by reference TRBV2 and TRBJ1-2, is EPEVTQTPSHQVTQMGQEVILRCVPISNHLYFYWYRQILGQKVEFLVSFYNNEISEKSEIFDDQFSVERPDGSNFTLKIRSTKLEDSAMYFCASRRDRGRNGYTFGSGTRLTVV.